The following is a T cell receptor (beta chain) sequence with its context. Generated by immunoSEQ multiplex PCR, the TCRdb table keeps only in-frame clones and is missing some. The sample holds about 920 clones, around 67% seen once. V lost 1 base, J lost 2 bases, and 17 bases lay in between. The CDR3 length is 17 residues. CDR1 and CDR2 (germline): ENHRY, SYGVKD. This record belongs to a study of ipilimumab plus nivolumab after autologous stem cell transplantation. Checkpoint therapy with ipilimumab 1 mg/kg began 14 to 28 days after transplant. Through week 26, nivolumab 3 mg/kg IV was given weeks 1, 4, 7, 10, then biweekly.

Sequencing was performed on PBMCs, taken in a trial of ipilimumab plus nivolumab as post-transplant consolidation. V usage is TRBV10-3 and J usage is TRBJ1-2, with D possibly matching TRBD1 (5 bases). The receptor comes from a male donor with primary mediastinal lymphoma. Here the CDR3 DNA reads TGTGCCATCAGTGAGTTTGGGGCAGCTGGACCGAACTATGGCTACACCTTC. Its translation: CAISEFGAAGPNYGYTF.